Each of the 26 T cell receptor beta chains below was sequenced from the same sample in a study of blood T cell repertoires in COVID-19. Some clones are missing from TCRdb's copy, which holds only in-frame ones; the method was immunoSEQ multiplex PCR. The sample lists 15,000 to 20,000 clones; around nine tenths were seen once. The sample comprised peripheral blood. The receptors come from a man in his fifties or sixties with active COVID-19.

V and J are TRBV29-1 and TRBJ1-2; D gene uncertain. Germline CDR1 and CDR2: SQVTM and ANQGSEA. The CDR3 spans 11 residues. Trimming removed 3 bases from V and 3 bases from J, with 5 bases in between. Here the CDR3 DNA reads TGCAGCGTTGAGACTGACTATGGCTACACCTTC. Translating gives CSVETDYGYTF.

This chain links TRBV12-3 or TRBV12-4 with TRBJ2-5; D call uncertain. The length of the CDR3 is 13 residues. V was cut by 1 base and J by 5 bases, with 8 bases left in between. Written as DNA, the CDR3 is TGTGCCAGCAGTTTAGAACTATTGGAGACCCAGTACTTC. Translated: CASSLELLETQYF.

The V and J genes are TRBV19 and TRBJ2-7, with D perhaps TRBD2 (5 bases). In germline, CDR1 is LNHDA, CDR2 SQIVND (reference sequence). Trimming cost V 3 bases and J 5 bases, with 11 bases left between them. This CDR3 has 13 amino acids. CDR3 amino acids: CASSMVAGDEQYV. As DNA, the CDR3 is TGTGCCAGTAGTATGGTCGCCGGGGACGAGCAGTACGTC.

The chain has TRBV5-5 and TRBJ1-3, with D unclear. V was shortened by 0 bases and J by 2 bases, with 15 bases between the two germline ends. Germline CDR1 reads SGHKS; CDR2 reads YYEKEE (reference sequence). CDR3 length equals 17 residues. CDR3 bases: TGTGCCAGCAGCTTGGTAACGTGGGAGGAAGCTGGAAACACCATATATTTT. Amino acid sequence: CASSLVTWEEAGNTIYF.

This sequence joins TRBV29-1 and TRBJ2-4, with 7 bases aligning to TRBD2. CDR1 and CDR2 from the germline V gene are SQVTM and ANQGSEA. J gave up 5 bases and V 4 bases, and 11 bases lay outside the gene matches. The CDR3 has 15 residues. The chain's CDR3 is CSVVLQGGGENIQYF. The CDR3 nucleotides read TGCAGCGTTGTTCTGCAGGGTGGGGGGGAAAACATTCAGTACTTC.

The DNA of the CDR3 is TGTGCCAGTAGTATGGGCCGACAGGGAAATGAGCAGTTCTTC. Its translation: CASSMGRQGNEQFF. V and J are TRBV19 and TRBJ2-1; 7 positions agree with TRBD1. J gave up 7 bases and V 3 bases, and 6 bases lay outside the gene matches. This CDR3 contains 14 residues. Germline values: CDR1 LNHDA, CDR2 SQIVND (reference sequence).

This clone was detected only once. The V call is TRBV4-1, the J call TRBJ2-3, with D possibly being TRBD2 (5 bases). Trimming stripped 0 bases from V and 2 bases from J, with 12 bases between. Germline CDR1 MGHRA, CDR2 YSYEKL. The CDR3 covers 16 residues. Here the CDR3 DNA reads TGCGCCAGCAGCCAAGAATCTCGCGGGCTCACAGATACGCAGTATTTT. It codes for CASSQESRGLTDTQYF.

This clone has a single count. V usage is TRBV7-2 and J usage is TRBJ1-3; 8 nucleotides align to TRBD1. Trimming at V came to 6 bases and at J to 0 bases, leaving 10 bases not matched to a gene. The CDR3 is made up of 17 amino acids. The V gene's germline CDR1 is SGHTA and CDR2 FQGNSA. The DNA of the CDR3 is TGTGCCAGCAGGACCGGGGACAGGTACCACTCTGGAAACACCATATATTTT. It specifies CASRTGDRYHSGNTIYF. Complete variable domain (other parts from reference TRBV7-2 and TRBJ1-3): GAGVSQSPSNKVTEKGKDVELRCDPISGHTALYWYRQSLGQGLEFLIYFQGNSAPDKSGLPSDRFSAERTGGSVSTLTIQRTQQEDSAVYLCASRTGDRYHSGNTIYFGEGSWLTVV.

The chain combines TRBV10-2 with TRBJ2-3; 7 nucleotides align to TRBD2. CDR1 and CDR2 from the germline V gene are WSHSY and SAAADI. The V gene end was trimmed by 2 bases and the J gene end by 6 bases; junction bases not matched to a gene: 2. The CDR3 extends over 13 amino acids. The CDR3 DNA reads TGCGCCAGCAGTGAGGCGGGGGAGGATACGCAGTATTTT. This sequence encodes CASSEAGEDTQYF.

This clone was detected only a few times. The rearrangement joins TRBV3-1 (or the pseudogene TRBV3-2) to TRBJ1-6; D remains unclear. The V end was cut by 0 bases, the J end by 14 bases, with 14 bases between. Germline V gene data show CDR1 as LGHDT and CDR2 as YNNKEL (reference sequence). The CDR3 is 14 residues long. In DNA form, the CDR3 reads TGTGCCAGCAGCCAAGATCTCGGCCGCGGGGCCCTCCACTTT. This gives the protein CASSQDLGRGALHF.

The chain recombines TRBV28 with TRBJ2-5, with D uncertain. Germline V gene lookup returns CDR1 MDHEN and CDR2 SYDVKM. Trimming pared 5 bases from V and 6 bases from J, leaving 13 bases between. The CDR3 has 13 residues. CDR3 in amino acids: CASSPTKRKTQYF. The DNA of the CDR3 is TGTGCCAGCAGTCCCACAAAGAGGAAGACCCAGTACTTC.

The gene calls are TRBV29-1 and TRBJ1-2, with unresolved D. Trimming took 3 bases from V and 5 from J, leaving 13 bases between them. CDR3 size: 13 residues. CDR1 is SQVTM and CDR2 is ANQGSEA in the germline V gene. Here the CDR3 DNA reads TGCAGCGTTGAGGAGATGGCCGCGTATGGCTACACCTTC. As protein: CSVEEMAAYGYTF.

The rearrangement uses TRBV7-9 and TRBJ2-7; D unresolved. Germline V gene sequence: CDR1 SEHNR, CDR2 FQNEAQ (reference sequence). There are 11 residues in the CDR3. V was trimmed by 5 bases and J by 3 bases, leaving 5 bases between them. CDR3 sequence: CASSENYEQYF. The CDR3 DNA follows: TGTGCCAGCAGCGAGAACTACGAGCAGTACTTC.

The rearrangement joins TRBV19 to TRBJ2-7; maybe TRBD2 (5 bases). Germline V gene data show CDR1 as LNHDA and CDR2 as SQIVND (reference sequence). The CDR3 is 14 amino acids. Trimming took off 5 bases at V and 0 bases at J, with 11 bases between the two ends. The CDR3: CASSVGGSSYEQYF. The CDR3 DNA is TGTGCCAGTAGTGTGGGCGGGTCCTCCTACGAGCAGTACTTC.

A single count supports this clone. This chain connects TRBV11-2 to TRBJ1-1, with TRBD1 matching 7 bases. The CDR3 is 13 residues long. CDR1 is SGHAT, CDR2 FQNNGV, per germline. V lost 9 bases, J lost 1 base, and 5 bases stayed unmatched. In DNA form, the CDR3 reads TGTGCCAGTGTACAGGGGTCGAACACTGAAGCTTTCTTT. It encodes CASVQGSNTEAFF.

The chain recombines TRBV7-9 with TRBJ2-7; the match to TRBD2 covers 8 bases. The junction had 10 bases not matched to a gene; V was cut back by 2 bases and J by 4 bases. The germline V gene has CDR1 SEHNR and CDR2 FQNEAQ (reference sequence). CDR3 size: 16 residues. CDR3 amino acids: CASSLNGGASRYEQYF. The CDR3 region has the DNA TGTGCCAGCAGCTTAAACGGGGGGGCCAGCCGATACGAGCAGTACTTC.

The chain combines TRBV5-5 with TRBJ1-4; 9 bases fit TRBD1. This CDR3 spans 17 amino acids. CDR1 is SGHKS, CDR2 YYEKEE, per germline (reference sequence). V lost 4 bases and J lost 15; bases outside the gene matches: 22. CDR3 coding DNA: TGTGCCAGCAGCCCGACACCAACCAGACAGGGGGTCGGGGGTTTGTTTTTT. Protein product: CASSPTPTRQGVGGLFF. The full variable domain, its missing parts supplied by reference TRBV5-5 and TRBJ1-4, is DAGVTQSPTHLIKTRGQQVTLRCSPISGHKSVSWYQQVLGQGPQFIFQYYEKEERGRGNFPDRFSARQFPNYSSELNVNALLLGDSALYLCASSPTPTRQGVGGLFFGSGTQLSVL.

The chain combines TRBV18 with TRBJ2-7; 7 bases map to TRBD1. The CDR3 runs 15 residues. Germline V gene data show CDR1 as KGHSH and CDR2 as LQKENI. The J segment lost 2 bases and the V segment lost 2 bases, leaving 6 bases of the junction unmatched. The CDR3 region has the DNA TGTGCCAGCTCACCAGCCGGGACAGCCACCTACGAGCAGTACGTC. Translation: CASSPAGTATYEQYV.

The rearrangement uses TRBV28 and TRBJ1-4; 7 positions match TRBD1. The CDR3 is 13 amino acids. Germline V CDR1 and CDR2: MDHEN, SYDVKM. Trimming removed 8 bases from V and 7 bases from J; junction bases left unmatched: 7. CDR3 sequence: CASYDRETEKLFF. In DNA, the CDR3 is TGTGCCAGCTACGACAGGGAGACTGAAAAACTGTTTTTT.

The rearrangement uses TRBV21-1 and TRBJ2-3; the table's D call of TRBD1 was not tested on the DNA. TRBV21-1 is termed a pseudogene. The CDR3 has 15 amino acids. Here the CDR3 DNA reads TGTGCCAGCAGCAAAGGAGGGGGCGACAGGGATACGCAGTATTTT. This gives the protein CASSKGGGDRDTQYF.

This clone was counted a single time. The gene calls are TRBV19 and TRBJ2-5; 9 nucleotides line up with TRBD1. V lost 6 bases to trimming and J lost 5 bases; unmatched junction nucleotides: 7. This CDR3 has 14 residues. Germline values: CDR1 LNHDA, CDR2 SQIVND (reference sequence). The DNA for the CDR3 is TGTGCCAGTAGAGGCACAGGGGGCAGGGAGACCCAGTACTTC. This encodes CASRGTGGRETQYF.

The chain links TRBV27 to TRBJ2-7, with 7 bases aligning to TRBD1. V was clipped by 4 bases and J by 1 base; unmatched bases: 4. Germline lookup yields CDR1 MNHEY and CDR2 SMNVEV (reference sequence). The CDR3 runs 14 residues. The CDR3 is CASSSPGQSYEQYF. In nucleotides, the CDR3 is TGTGCCAGCAGTTCTCCGGGACAGTCCTACGAGCAGTACTTC.

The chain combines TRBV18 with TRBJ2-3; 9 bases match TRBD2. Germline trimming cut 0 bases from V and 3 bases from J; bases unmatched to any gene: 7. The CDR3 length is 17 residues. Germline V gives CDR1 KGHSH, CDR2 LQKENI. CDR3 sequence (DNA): TGTGCCAGCTCACCACCGGGTCTAGCGGGGAAGACAGATACGCAGTATTTT. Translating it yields CASSPPGLAGKTDTQYF.

For the CDR3, the DNA is TGTGCCAGCAGCCAATCATTGAGAGATACGCAGTATTTT. It translates to CASSQSLRDTQYF. The rearrangement joins TRBV3-1 (or the pseudogene TRBV3-2) to TRBJ2-3, with D uncertain. This CDR3 contains 13 residues. From germline, CDR1 is LGHDT and CDR2 YNNKEL (reference sequence). V lost 2 bases and J 5 bases, leaving 8 bases between the germline ends.

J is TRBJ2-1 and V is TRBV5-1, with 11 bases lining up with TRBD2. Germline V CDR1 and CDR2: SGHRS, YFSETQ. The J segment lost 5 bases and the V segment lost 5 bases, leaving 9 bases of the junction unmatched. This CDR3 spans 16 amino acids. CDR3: CASRRLAGGDDNEQFF. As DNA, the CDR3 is TGCGCCAGCAGGCGGCTAGCGGGGGGCGACGACAATGAGCAGTTCTTC.

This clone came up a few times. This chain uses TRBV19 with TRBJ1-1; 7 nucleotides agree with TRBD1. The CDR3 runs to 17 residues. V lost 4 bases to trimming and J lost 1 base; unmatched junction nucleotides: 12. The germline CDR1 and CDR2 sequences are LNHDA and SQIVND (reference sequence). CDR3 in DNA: TGTGCCAGTAGTAACCGGGACAGAGTTATAACGAACACTGAAGCTTTCTTT. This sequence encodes CASSNRDRVITNTEAFF. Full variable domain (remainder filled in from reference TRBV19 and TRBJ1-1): DGGITQSPKYLFRKEGQNVTLSCEQNLNHDAMYWYRQDPGQGLRLIYYSQIVNDFQKGDIAEGYSVSREKKESFPLTVTSAQKNPTAFYLCASSNRDRVITNTEAFFGQGTRLTVV.